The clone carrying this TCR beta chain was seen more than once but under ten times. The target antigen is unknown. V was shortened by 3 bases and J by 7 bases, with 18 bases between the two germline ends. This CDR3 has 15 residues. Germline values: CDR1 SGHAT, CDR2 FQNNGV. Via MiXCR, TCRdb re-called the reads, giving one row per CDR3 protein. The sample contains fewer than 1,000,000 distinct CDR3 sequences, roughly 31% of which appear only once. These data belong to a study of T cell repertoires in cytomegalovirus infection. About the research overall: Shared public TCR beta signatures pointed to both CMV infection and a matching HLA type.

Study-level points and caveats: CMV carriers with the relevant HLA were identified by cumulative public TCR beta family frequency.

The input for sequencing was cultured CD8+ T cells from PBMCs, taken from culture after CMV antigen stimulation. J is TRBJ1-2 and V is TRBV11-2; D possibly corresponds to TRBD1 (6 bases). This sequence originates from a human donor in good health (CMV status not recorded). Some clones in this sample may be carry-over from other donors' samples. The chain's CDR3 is CASSLWSGENGGYTF. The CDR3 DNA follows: TGTGCCAGCAGCTTGTGGTCAGGGGAAAACGGTGGCTACACCTTC.